The 17 T cell receptor beta chains listed next were all sequenced from one sample in a study of cytomegalovirus exposure and HLA in healthy donors. A multiplex PCR was run with 60 Vbeta primers and 13 Jbeta primers. Clones were sequenced by immunoSEQ multiplex PCR, and TCRdb holds only the in-frame ones, with some missing. This table holds 100,000 to 120,000 clones, 65% to 80% found once. The sequenced sample consisted of PBMCs. The source is an older woman in good health and CMV-seropositive.

There are a few counts of this clone. The chain carries TRBV5-1 and TRBJ1-1; 9 nucleotides agree with TRBD1. Trimming cost V 4 bases and J 3 bases; bases outside gene matches: 7. This CDR3 is built from 15 residues. Germline V lookup: CDR1 SGHRS, CDR2 YFSETQ. The CDR3 DNA reads as TGCGCCAGCAGCCCAAGGACAGGGGTTTACACTGAAGCTTTCTTT. Translated: CASSPRTGVYTEAFF.

CDR3 in DNA: TGTGCCAGCAGCGAGACGTTGCGGCCCCAGGAGCAGTTCTTC. Its protein product is CASSETLRPQEQFF. The rearrangement joins TRBV9 to TRBJ2-1; no clear D gene. CDR3 size: 14 residues. Trimming pared 3 bases from V and 10 bases from J, leaving 17 bases between. CDR1 is SGDLS, CDR2 YYNGEE, per germline.

The chain uses TRBV7-8 and TRBJ1-4; 7 bases are a match to TRBD1. The J segment lost 5 bases and the V segment lost 7 bases, leaving 10 bases of the junction unmatched. The V gene's germline CDR1 is SGHVS and CDR2 FQNEAQ. The CDR3 length is 15 residues. CDR3 bases: TGTGCCAGCAAGGTCAACAGGGGCCGGAATGAAAAACTGTTTTTT. Amino acids: CASKVNRGRNEKLFF.

The chain links TRBV28 to TRBJ1-2, with D perhaps TRBD1 (5 bases). Germline V CDR1 and CDR2: MDHEN, SYDVKM. The CDR3 has 14 amino acids. V gave up 4 bases and J gave up 5 bases, with 14 bases separating them. This CDR3 is CASSSPGGVYGYTF. CDR3 coding DNA: TGTGCCAGCAGTTCTCCCGGGGGGGTTTATGGCTACACCTTC.

This clone has ten or more counts. The chain uses TRBV7-9 and TRBJ2-7; TRBD1 matches at 8 bases. This CDR3 region has 12 residues. V lost 5 bases to trimming and J lost 6 bases; unmatched junction nucleotides: 3. Germline V gene data show CDR1 as SEHNR and CDR2 as FQNEAQ (reference sequence). Written as DNA, the CDR3 is TGTGCCAGCAGCCGGACAGGGTCCGAGCAGTACTTC. It specifies CASSRTGSEQYF.

This chain links TRBV28 with TRBJ2-3, with 7 positions matching TRBD2. Germline V gene lookup returns CDR1 MDHEN and CDR2 SYDVKM. The CDR3 covers 15 residues. The V segment lost 5 bases and the J segment 3 bases; nucleotides outside the gene matches: 8. The CDR3 here is CASSRPGGGTDTQYF. In DNA form, the CDR3 reads TGTGCCAGCAGTAGGCCGGGAGGTGGTACAGATACGCAGTATTTT. The whole variable domain, remainder taken from reference TRBV28 and TRBJ2-3, is DVKVTQSSRYLVKRTGEKVFLECVQDMDHENMFWYRQDPGLGLRLIYFSYDVKMKEKGDIPEGYSVSREKKERFSLILESASTNQTSMYLCASSRPGGGTDTQYFGPGTRLTVL.

V gene TRBV5-1 combines with J gene TRBJ2-3, with TRBD2 matching over 10 bases. J was trimmed by 0 bases and V by 4 bases; bases with no gene match: 2. CDR3 length equals 15 residues. Looked up from germline, CDR1 is SGHRS and CDR2 is YFSETQ. The CDR3 nucleotides are TGCGCCAGCAGCCCGACTAGCGGGAGCACAGATACGCAGTATTTT. Translation: CASSPTSGSTDTQYF.

V is TRBV25-1 and J is TRBJ2-7; possibly TRBD2 for D (5 bases). The V gene lost 11 bases and the J gene lost 2 bases, with 22 bases spanning the gap. The CDR3 is 15 amino acids. Per germline, CDR1 MGHDK and CDR2 SYGVNS. The CDR3: CAHDAPGNLPYEQYF. The CDR3 DNA reads TGTGCCCACGACGCCCCGGGGAACCTCCCCTACGAGCAGTACTTC.

V gene TRBV19 combines with J gene TRBJ1-1; D perhaps matches TRBD1 (5 bases). V lost 6 bases, J lost 6 bases, and 17 bases lay in between. CDR1 is LNHDA and CDR2 is SQIVND in the germline V gene (reference sequence). The CDR3 is 14 amino acids. CDR3 loop: CASRRAGESAEAFF. DNA for the CDR3: TGTGCCAGTAGGCGAGCGGGGGAATCGGCTGAAGCTTTCTTT. Based on the CDR3 plus reference TRBV19 and TRBJ1-1, the full variable domain is DGGITQSPKYLFRKEGQNVTLSCEQNLNHDAMYWYRQDPGQGLRLIYYSQIVNDFQKGDIAEGYSVSREKKESFPLTVTSAQKNPTAFYLCASRRAGESAEAFFGQGTRLTVV.

Of note for this clone: An end of the junction differs from the germline gene, which may be a read error. The chain employs TRBV5-1 and TRBJ2-3; no clear D. The CDR3 contains 12 residues. Germline CDR1 and CDR2: SGHRS and YFSETQ. CDR3 nucleotide sequence: TGCGCCAGCAGCTTGGGCACAGATACGCAGTGTTTT. Protein sequence: CASSLGTDTQCF.

The chain recombines TRBV7-8 with TRBJ2-5; possibly TRBD1 for D (6 bases). Germline values: CDR1 SGHVS, CDR2 FQNEAQ. This CDR3 has 15 residues. Trimming took off 5 bases at V and 5 bases at J, with 18 bases between the two ends. In nucleotides, the CDR3 is TGTGCCAGCAGCCAAACAGGGCTCGCGCGGGAGACCCAGTACTTC. It encodes CASSQTGLARETQYF.

This chain joins TRBV19 and TRBJ2-3; D is perhaps TRBD1 (6 bases). Germline-derived CDR1 and CDR2 are LNHDA and SQIVND (reference sequence). The CDR3 consists of 13 residues. V was trimmed by 7 bases and J by 0 bases, leaving 8 bases between them. This CDR3 reads CASTGQSTDTQYF. CDR3 in DNA: TGTGCCAGTACAGGACAGAGCACAGATACGCAGTATTTT.

The rearrangement uses TRBV30 and TRBJ1-5; D gene ambiguous. V was pared by 2 bases and J by 4 bases, with 12 bases between. Per the germline V gene, CDR1 is GTSNPN and CDR2 is SVGIG (reference sequence). CDR3 length: 14 amino acids. CDR3 loop: CAWSTEQLNQPQHF. The CDR3 DNA is TGTGCCTGGAGTACCGAACAGCTGAATCAGCCCCAGCATTTT.

The chain is built from TRBV28 and TRBJ2-7, with 8 nucleotides matching TRBD2. CDR1 and CDR2 (germline): MDHEN, SYDVKM. The length of the CDR3 is 14 residues. The V and J ends lost 9 bases and 4 bases, in that order; junction bases with no gene match: 11. CDR3 amino acids: CASTPGGAWYEQYF. The CDR3 nucleotides read TGTGCCAGTACCCCGGGAGGGGCATGGTACGAGCAGTACTTC.

This chain uses TRBV18 with TRBJ1-4, with unresolved D. Deletions cut 4 bases from V and 7 bases from J, with 10 bases between. The CDR3 runs 13 residues. CDR1 KGHSH and CDR2 LQKENI come from the germline V gene. The CDR3 nucleotides read TGTGCCAGCTCACAACCACGGAGTGAAAAACTGTTTTTT. Its protein product is CASSQPRSEKLFF.

The V call is TRBV19, the J call TRBJ1-2; 7 bases line up with TRBD1. Per germline, CDR1 LNHDA and CDR2 SQIVND (reference sequence). V was clipped by 5 bases and J by 2 bases; unmatched bases: 2. The CDR3 covers 13 residues. This CDR3 reads CASSVTGNYGYTF. The DNA for the CDR3 is TGTGCCAGTAGTGTGACAGGGAACTATGGCTACACCTTC.

The chain carries TRBV9 and TRBJ1-5; D is unresolved. The CDR3 length is 15 residues. The V and J ends lost 0 bases and 4 bases respectively, with 11 bases between them. Germline V lookup: CDR1 SGDLS, CDR2 YYNGEE. DNA for the CDR3: TGTGCCAGCAGCGTAGCTCCCACAGAGAATCAGCCCCAGCATTTT. Protein: CASSVAPTENQPQHF.